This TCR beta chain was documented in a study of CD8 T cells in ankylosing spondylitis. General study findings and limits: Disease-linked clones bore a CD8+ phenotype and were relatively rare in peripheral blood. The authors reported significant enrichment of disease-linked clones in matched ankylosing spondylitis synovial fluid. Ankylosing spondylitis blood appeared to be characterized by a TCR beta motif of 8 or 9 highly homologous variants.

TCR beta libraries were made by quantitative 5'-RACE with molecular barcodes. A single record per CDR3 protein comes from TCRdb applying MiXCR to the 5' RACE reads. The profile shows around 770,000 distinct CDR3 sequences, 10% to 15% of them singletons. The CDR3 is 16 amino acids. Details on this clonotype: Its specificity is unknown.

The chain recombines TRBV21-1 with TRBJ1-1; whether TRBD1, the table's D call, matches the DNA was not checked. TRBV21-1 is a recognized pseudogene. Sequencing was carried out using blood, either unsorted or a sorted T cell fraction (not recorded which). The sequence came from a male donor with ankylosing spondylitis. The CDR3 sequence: CASSPWDSFTVYEAFF. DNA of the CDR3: TGTGCCAGCAGCCCGTGGGACAGCTTTACCGTGTACGAAGCTTTCTTT.